The 5 T cell receptor beta chains listed next were all sequenced from one sample in a study of T cell changes during pregnancy in multiple sclerosis. Using immunoSEQ multiplex PCR, the repertoire was profiled, and TCRdb retains in-frame clones only, with some absent. The data hold some 87,000 clones, with around 96% observed a single time. Sequencing was performed on peripheral blood, taken in the second trimester of pregnancy. The receptors shown here come from a female donor with multiple sclerosis, enrolled in a pregnancy study.

The rearrangement uses TRBV18 and TRBJ2-7, with D tentatively TRBD1 (5 bases). V was trimmed by 5 bases and J by 6 bases, leaving 11 bases between them. Per germline, CDR1 KGHSH and CDR2 LQKENI. The length of the CDR3 is 12 residues. CDR3 nucleotide sequence: TGTGCCAGCTCAACGGTGGACATCGAGCAGTACTTC. The encoded protein is CASSTVDIEQYF.

This chain joins TRBV4-1 and TRBJ2-6, with 12 bases lining up with TRBD1. In germline, CDR1 is MGHRA, CDR2 YSYEKL. V was pared by 6 bases and J by 2 bases, with 11 bases of the junction left unmatched. The CDR3 has 19 amino acids. Here the CDR3 reads CASSTNSRDRGPGANVLTF. The CDR3 DNA follows: TGCGCCAGCAGTACCAACTCCCGGGACAGGGGGCCTGGGGCCAACGTCCTGACTTTC.

This chain links TRBV5-6 with TRBJ1-3, with a possible D match to TRBD1 (6 bases). The V end lost 4 bases, the J end lost 8 bases, and 16 bases lay between the germline ends. The germline CDR1 and CDR2 sequences are SGHDT and YYEEEE. This CDR3 region has 14 residues. DNA of the CDR3: TGTGCCAGCAGCGCGCTTGACAGGCGGGACACCATATATTTT. Protein sequence: CASSALDRRDTIYF.

V usage is TRBV5-1 and J usage is TRBJ2-6, with D hard to call. Germline-derived CDR1 and CDR2 are SGHRS and YFSETQ. The V end lost 2 bases, the J end lost 0 bases, and 18 bases lay between the germline ends. This CDR3 region has 19 residues. The CDR3 protein is CASSFQYFIESSGANVLTF. CDR3 nucleotide sequence: TGCGCCAGCAGCTTCCAATACTTCATAGAAAGCTCTGGGGCCAACGTCCTGACTTTC.

The gene calls are TRBV19 and TRBJ2-1; a weak D match, TRBD1 (6 bases). Trimming left V 8 bases short and J 6 bases short, with 17 bases between. The CDR3 length is 14 residues. Per the germline V gene, CDR1 is LNHDA and CDR2 is SQIVND (reference sequence). CDR3 coding DNA: TGTGCCAGTTCCAGTCAGGGGTCCCTCAATGAGCAGTTCTTC. As protein: CASSSQGSLNEQFF.